What follows are 18 T cell receptor beta chains derived from one specimen sequenced in a study of T cells in Graves' hyperthyroidism and ophthalmopathy (dated 2019 in TCRdb). The library was obtained by multiplex PCR. TCRdb records Illumina HiSeq 2000 as the sequencer. The TCR beta CDR3 regions were amplified from the RNA transcripts. A first-round RT-PCR of the TCR CDR3 used the HTBI primer set with the Qiagen OneStep RT-PCR kit. In TCRdb, the public reads were trimmed at Q25 with fastp and aligned with MiXCR, with productive beta chains retained. Records with the same CDR3 protein are collapsed into one entry carrying the most frequent genes and DNA. The sample table holds hundreds of thousands of distinct CDR3 sequences, of which about 16% were seen once. The leading ten clones occupy around 3.3% of the sample. Sequencing was performed on blood. Source of these receptors: a woman between 40 and 50 years old with Graves' ophthalmopathy.

This clonotype was observed a handful of times. The rearrangement uses TRBV4-1 and TRBJ2-3, with TRBD2 matching over 11 bases. The CDR3 loop spans 18 amino acids. Looked up from germline, CDR1 is MGHRA and CDR2 is YSYEKL. Losses at the gene ends were 1 base for V and 0 bases for J; bases not matched to a gene: 6. In DNA form, the CDR3 reads TGCGCCAGCAGCCAAGTGGGGGGACTAGCGGTAAGCACAGATACGCAGTATTTT. It yields the protein CASSQVGGLAVSTDTQYF.

Many counts were recorded for this clonotype. This chain joins TRBV3-1 and TRBJ2-3; 10 positions agree with TRBD2. The germline V gene has CDR1 LGHDT and CDR2 YNNKEL (reference sequence). The CDR3 spans 16 residues. Losses at the gene ends were 0 bases for V and 6 bases for J; bases not matched to a gene: 6. CDR3 bases: TGTGCCAGCAGCCAAGACTTGCTAGCGGGGGTGGATACGCAGTATTTT. Its translation: CASSQDLLAGVDTQYF.

About this clonotype itself: A much larger clone lies a single base off, so this may be a read error. V gene TRBV27 combines with J gene TRBJ2-7, with 8 bases aligning to TRBD1. This CDR3 comprises 15 residues. V lost 5 bases and J lost 2; bases outside the gene matches: 8. CDR1 and CDR2 from the germline V gene are MNHEY and SMNVEV (reference sequence). Here the CDR3 reads CASSASGTGTYEQYF. In nucleotides, the CDR3 is TGTGCCAGCAGTGCCTCCGGGACAGGTACCTACGAGCAGTACTTC.

In this sample, this clonotype turned up many times. This chain links TRBV20-1 with TRBJ2-7; the match to TRBD2 covers 7 bases. V was pared by 3 bases and J by 7 bases, with 6 bases of the junction left unmatched. Germline CDR1 reads DFQATT; CDR2 reads SNEGSKA (reference sequence). This CDR3 comprises 12 residues. The CDR3 sequence is CSASIAGGEQYF. DNA of the CDR3: TGCAGTGCTAGTATAGCGGGTGGAGAGCAGTACTTC.

This clonotype came up a few times. The chain employs TRBV6-1 and TRBJ2-1, with D perhaps TRBD1 (5 bases). CDR3 size: 13 residues. CDR1 is MNHNS, CDR2 SASEGT, per germline. V dropped 5 bases and J dropped 2 bases, with 7 bases sitting between them. CDR3 nucleotides: TGTGCCAGCAGTCGACAGACCTACAATGAGCAGTTCTTC. It yields the protein CASSRQTYNEQFF.

Ten or more counts support this clonotype. The rearrangement uses TRBV12-3 or TRBV12-4 and TRBJ2-1, with TRBD2 identical over 8 bases. The CDR3 spans 16 residues. With 5 bases clipped from V and 4 bases from J, the junction kept 10 bases outside the gene matches. For the CDR3, the DNA is TGTGCCAGCAGTGATAGCCGACTAGCGAATTACAATGAGCAGTTCTTC. This encodes CASSDSRLANYNEQFF.

This clonotype was found once. The chain has TRBV14 and TRBJ2-1; no definite D call. V was cut by 4 bases and J by 2 bases, with 9 bases left in between. The V gene's germline CDR1 is SGHDN and CDR2 FVKESK. The CDR3 consists of 14 residues. The CDR3 DNA sequence: TGTGCCAGCAGCCCAAGCCGGGCCTACAATGAGCAGTTCTTC. Its translation: CASSPSRAYNEQFF. Complete variable domain (other parts from reference TRBV14 and TRBJ2-1): EAGVTQFPSHSVIEKGQTVTLRCDPISGHDNLYWYRRVMGKEIKFLLHFVKESKQDESGMPNNRFLAERTGGTYSTLKVQPAELEDSGVYFCASSPSRAYNEQFFGPGTRLTVL.

V is TRBV12-3 or TRBV12-4 and J is TRBJ1-1, with D hard to call. V shed 7 bases and J shed 1 base, with 10 bases lying between them. The CDR3 spans 13 residues. CDR3: CASTNTANTEAFF. The CDR3 region has the DNA TGTGCCAGCACAAACACGGCGAACACTGAAGCTTTCTTT.

This clonotype has ten or more counts. V usage is TRBV7-8 and J usage is TRBJ2-3; 8 nucleotides line up with TRBD1. This CDR3 region has 14 residues. The J segment lost 4 bases and the V segment lost 5 bases, leaving 5 bases of the junction unmatched. Germline CDR1 is SGHVS and CDR2 is FQNEAQ. The CDR3 region has the DNA TGTGCCAGCAGCCCTTCCAGGGGGCCAGATACGCAGTATTTT. Encoded protein: CASSPSRGPDTQYF.

The chain employs TRBV20-1 and TRBJ2-1; D might be TRBD1 or TRBD2, each matching 5 bases. CDR1 and CDR2 (germline): DFQATT, SNEGSKA (reference sequence). The CDR3 sequence is 14 residues long. V was cut by 7 bases and J by 6 bases, with 19 bases left in between. The CDR3 is CSVGLGTGRNEQFF. The CDR3 DNA sequence: TGCAGTGTAGGCCTGGGTACGGGACGCAATGAGCAGTTCTTC.

This clonotype was seen a few times. The rearrangement uses TRBV6-5 and TRBJ1-4; D possibly corresponds to TRBD1 (6 bases). Germline assignment: CDR1 MNHEY and CDR2 SVGAGI. V lost 0 bases, J lost 0 bases, and 20 bases lay in between. CDR3 length: 20 amino acids. The CDR3 region is CASSYSIGPGDTATNEKLFF. In DNA, the CDR3 is TGTGCCAGCAGTTACTCGATCGGGCCAGGGGATACAGCAACTAATGAAAAACTGTTTTTT.

This clonotype occurred many times. The chain employs TRBV7-9 and TRBJ2-1, with TRBD2 matching over 12 bases. Germline V CDR1 and CDR2: SEHNR, FQNEAQ (reference sequence). CDR3 length: 16 amino acids. V was clipped by 3 bases and J by 4 bases; unmatched bases: 4. Here the CDR3 reads CASSFLTSGSYNEQFF. The DNA for the CDR3 is TGTGCCAGCAGCTTCTTGACTAGCGGGAGTTACAATGAGCAGTTCTTC.

The rearrangement links TRBV20-1 to TRBJ2-7, with D perhaps matching TRBD1 (6 bases). V lost 2 bases to trimming and J lost 4 bases, with 18 bases between them. Per the germline V gene, CDR1 is DFQATT and CDR2 is SNEGSKA (reference sequence). The CDR3 sequence is 15 residues long. The CDR3 region has the DNA TGCAGTGCTAGAACACCTTCTTACAGGGCGTACGAGCAGTACTTC. This encodes CSARTPSYRAYEQYF.

The chain employs TRBV27 and TRBJ2-7; D remains unclear. This CDR3 region has 14 residues. The V end was cut by 7 bases, the J end by 7 bases, with 20 bases between. The V gene's germline CDR1 is MNHEY and CDR2 SMNVEV (reference sequence). The CDR3 reads CASNPTRTSSEQYF. The CDR3 nucleotides read TGTGCCAGCAACCCGACTCGAACCTCCTCGGAGCAGTACTTC.

The chain combines TRBV12-3 or TRBV12-4 with TRBJ1-5, with D tentatively TRBD1 (6 bases). The V end lost 3 bases, the J end lost 0 bases, and 21 bases lay between the germline ends. CDR3 length: 19 residues. The CDR3 is CASSLYGSGADYSNQPQHF. For the CDR3, the DNA is TGTGCCAGCAGTTTGTACGGGTCGGGGGCCGATTATAGCAATCAGCCCCAGCATTTT.

Ten or more counts support this clonotype. This rearrangement joins TRBV2 to TRBJ1-3, with D maybe TRBD1 (6 bases). Germline V gene lookup returns CDR1 SNHLY and CDR2 FYNNEI. V shed 6 bases and J shed 3 bases, with 9 bases lying between them. This CDR3 is built from 13 residues. The CDR3 sequence is CASRRTDGNTIYF. CDR3 sequence (DNA): TGTGCCAGCAGGCGGACAGATGGAAACACCATATATTTT.

Ten or more counts support this clonotype. V is TRBV3-1 and J is TRBJ1-1; TRBD1 matches at 7 bases. Germline V CDR1 and CDR2: LGHDT, YNNKEL (reference sequence). CDR3 length equals 14 residues. The J segment lost 2 bases and the V segment lost 5 bases, leaving 5 bases of the junction unmatched. CDR3 in DNA: TGTGCCAGCAGCTTAGGGACAGATAACACTGAAGCTTTCTTT. Amino acid sequence: CASSLGTDNTEAFF.

This clonotype appeared a few times. The chain joins TRBV6-2 or TRBV6-3 to TRBJ2-1, with D maybe TRBD2 (5 bases). Deletions cut 6 bases from V and 7 bases from J, with 25 bases between. The CDR3 contains 17 residues. From germline, CDR1 is MNHEY and CDR2 SVGEGT. The CDR3 coding sequence is TGTGCCAGCAGATTCCCTGTGTGGCGGGTTACTCGGAATGAGCAGTTCTTC. It specifies CASRFPVWRVTRNEQFF.